Described below is a single T cell receptor beta chain sequence and its context. What it binds is unknown. PCR amplification relied on 60 Vbeta primers (plus 13 Jbeta primers). Here immunoSEQ multiplex PCR was the method, and the copy in TCRdb shows in-frame clones only, minus some. This table has 150,000 to 200,000 clones, around 80% appearing once. This sample stems from a study of cytomegalovirus exposure and HLA in healthy donors. Study results and caveats: It was shown in a later analysis that HLA-associated TCR beta chains were more clonally expanded than other, equally common chains. Only CMV serostatus was available as immune exposure information. About 87% or about 30% of the time was how often most TCR beta V segments were productive, according to an earlier analysis. Investigators reported some 150 TCR beta chains as tied to cytomegalovirus.

CDR3 size: 13 residues. Looked up from germline, CDR1 is SGDLS and CDR2 is YYNGEE. The ends were cut back, 0 bases at V and 6 bases at J, with 9 bases in the middle. Sequencing was carried out using PBMCs. This chain joins TRBV9 and TRBJ1-2, with a weak D call TRBD1 (5 bases). The clonotype comes from a man aged 18 to 29 in good health and CMV-seropositive. This chain's CDR3 is CASSVGQGDGYTF. The CDR3 DNA reads as TGTGCCAGCAGCGTAGGCCAAGGGGATGGCTACACCTTC.